Each of the 17 T cell receptor beta chains below was sequenced from the same sample in a study of graft-versus-host responses after intestinal transplantation. The protocol was immunoSEQ multiplex PCR, while the TCRdb copy is restricted to in-frame clones and leaves out a portion. Here the sample spans approximately 33,000 clones, around 83% being singletons. These TCRs are of unknown antigen specificity. The sample consisted of unstimulated CD8+ T cells sorted from spleen or lymph node cells, taken before intestinal transplant. The receptors here all came from a human donor who received an intestinal transplant.

This chain connects TRBV5-1 to TRBJ2-7; 9 nucleotides align to TRBD1. CDR1 SGHRS and CDR2 YFSETQ come from the germline V gene. V shed 3 bases, J shed 3 bases, and the junction held 4 bases outside the gene matches. The CDR3 loop spans 14 amino acids. The CDR3 DNA reads as TGCGCCAGCAGCTCGGGACAGGGTGACTACGAGCAGTACTTC. Translating gives CASSSGQGDYEQYF.

V usage is TRBV19 and J usage is TRBJ1-3; D ambiguous. CDR1 and CDR2 from the germline V gene are LNHDA and SQIVND (reference sequence). Trimming left V 9 bases short and J 3 bases short, with 15 bases between. CDR3 size: 14 residues. CDR3 nucleotides: TGTGCCAGCAAATCTGGCGGAATTGGAAACACCATATATTTT. This gives the protein CASKSGGIGNTIYF.

The V and J genes are TRBV2 and TRBJ2-7; 9 bases fit TRBD1. Per the germline V gene, CDR1 is SNHLY and CDR2 is FYNNEI. The CDR3 extends over 14 amino acids. V dropped 7 bases and J dropped 5; count of bases not matched to a gene: 9. CDR3 residues: CASTERDRAHEQYF. CDR3 in DNA: TGTGCCAGCACCGAAAGGGACAGGGCCCACGAGCAGTACTTC.

The DNA of the CDR3 is TGTGCCAGCAGCCCCCTCCTACAGGGTTCGGATGAAAAACTGTTTTTT. As protein: CASSPLLQGSDEKLFF. The rearrangement links TRBV7-9 to TRBJ1-4; possibly TRBD1 for D (6 bases). The CDR3 is made up of 16 amino acids. Germline assignment: CDR1 SEHNR and CDR2 FQNEAQ (reference sequence). Trimming removed 5 bases at V and 6 bases at J, with 19 bases between.

V and J are TRBV18 and TRBJ2-3; possible D gene TRBD1, 5 bases. V was cut by 4 bases and J by 1 base, with 9 bases left in between. The length of the CDR3 is 14 residues. Germline V gives CDR1 KGHSH, CDR2 LQKENI. The CDR3 region is CASSQLGGTDTQYF. DNA of the CDR3: TGTGCCAGCTCACAATTAGGGGGCACAGATACGCAGTATTTT. The variable domain in full, with the rest retrieved from reference TRBV18 and TRBJ2-3, is NAGVMQNPRHLVRRRGQEARLRCSPMKGHSHVYWYRQLPEEGLKFMVYLQKENIIDESGMPKERFSAEFPKEGPSILRIQQVVRGDSAAYFCASSQLGGTDTQYFGPGTRLTVL.

This clone has a handful of counts. The V call is TRBV28, the J call TRBJ2-1; D unclear. The CDR3 extends over 14 amino acids. Trimming cost V 2 bases and J 6 bases, with 11 bases left between them. The germline gives CDR1 MDHEN, CDR2 SYDVKM. For the CDR3, the DNA is TGTGCCAGCAGTTTACGAGTGTCCGTCAATGAGCAGTTCTTC. This codes for CASSLRVSVNEQFF.

The genes are TRBV27 and TRBJ1-2; unclear D gene. Germline V CDR1 and CDR2: MNHEY, SMNVEV (reference sequence). This CDR3 is built from 15 residues. V dropped 7 bases and J dropped 0 bases, with 15 bases sitting between them. CDR3 DNA: TGTGCCAGCACTCCCGGCCCCGGGGCTAACTATGGCTACACCTTC. Amino acids: CASTPGPGANYGYTF.

This clone has only a few counts. The chain carries TRBV5-5 and TRBJ2-1, with 7 positions matching TRBD1. CDR3 length equals 13 residues. Trimming cost V 3 bases and J 3 bases; bases outside gene matches: 0. Germline V CDR1 and CDR2: SGHKS, YYEKEE (reference sequence). DNA for the CDR3: TGTGCCAGCAGCTGGGACAGCTACAATGAGCAGTTCTTC. Its translation is CASSWDSYNEQFF. The full variable domain, with the rest looked up from reference TRBV5-5 and TRBJ2-1, is DAGVTQSPTHLIKTRGQQVTLRCSPISGHKSVSWYQQVLGQGPQFIFQYYEKEERGRGNFPDRFSARQFPNYSSELNVNALLLGDSALYLCASSWDSYNEQFFGPGTRLTVL.

A remark on this clone: At one boundary the junction diverges from the germline segment, which might be a read error. The V and J genes are TRBV27 and TRBJ2-7; D possibly corresponds to TRBD1 (12 bases). The germline V gene encodes CDR1 MNHEY and CDR2 SMNVEV (reference sequence). The length of the CDR3 is 16 residues. The CDR3 region is CASSRDRGPGLAEKNF. CDR3 DNA: TGTGCCAGCAGCCGGGACAGGGGGCCGGGACTAGCGGAGAAAAACTTC.

The CDR3 DNA sequence: TGTGCCAGCAGCTTGGGGGACTGGGACAGCTACTCCTACGAGCAGTACTTC. Encoded protein: CASSLGDWDSYSYEQYF. The V gene is TRBV5-5, the J gene TRBJ2-7; D is possibly TRBD1 (7 bases). The CDR3 length is 17 residues. With 0 bases removed from V and 0 bases from J, the gap between germline ends came to 16 bases. In germline, CDR1 is SGHKS, CDR2 YYEKEE (reference sequence).

The V and J genes are TRBV10-3 and TRBJ2-2, with TRBD2 as a possible D gene (7 bases). Trimming took off 0 bases at V and 4 bases at J, with 15 bases between the two ends. The CDR3 spans 17 residues. Germline values: CDR1 ENHRY, CDR2 SYGVKD. CDR3 region: CAISESVGGLATGELFF. CDR3 DNA: TGTGCCATCAGTGAGTCGGTGGGGGGGCTTGCCACCGGGGAGCTGTTTTTT.

The rearrangement uses TRBV6-5 and TRBJ2-5; no definite D call. V lost 2 bases, J lost 0 bases, and 13 bases lay in between. Looked up from germline, CDR1 is MNHEY and CDR2 is SVGAGI. CDR3 length: 16 residues. Here the CDR3 reads CASSYMAVPYQETQYF. The CDR3, as DNA: TGTGCCAGCAGTTACATGGCCGTGCCGTACCAAGAGACCCAGTACTTC.

This clone has a handful of counts. The V gene is TRBV19, the J gene TRBJ1-1, with 7 bases lining up with TRBD1. V lost 5 bases, J lost 0 bases, and 3 bases stayed unmatched. This CDR3 is built from 14 residues. CDR1 LNHDA and CDR2 SQIVND come from the germline V gene (reference sequence). The CDR3 sequence: CASSGGQLNTEAFF. CDR3 sequence (DNA): TGTGCCAGTAGTGGGGGACAGTTGAACACTGAAGCTTTCTTT. The whole variable domain, filled in from reference TRBV19 and TRBJ1-1, reads DGGITQSPKYLFRKEGQNVTLSCEQNLNHDAMYWYRQDPGQGLRLIYYSQIVNDFQKGDIAEGYSVSREKKESFPLTVTSAQKNPTAFYLCASSGGQLNTEAFFGQGTRLTVV.

This clone appeared a few times. The chain employs TRBV7-7 and TRBJ2-1; D might be TRBD2 (6 bases). V gave up 1 base and J gave up 7 bases, with 17 bases separating them. This CDR3 spans 16 amino acids. Per germline, CDR1 SSHAT and CDR2 FNYEAQ (reference sequence). Here the CDR3 DNA reads TGTGCCAGCAGCTTAGGTCCCCAGGGAGGCATAAATGAGCAGTTCTTC. Amino acids: CASSLGPQGGINEQFF.

This clone was recorded only once. The V and J genes are TRBV7-9 and TRBJ1-2; TRBD1 might be the D (6 bases). CDR3 length equals 15 residues. Trimming cost V 2 bases and J 3 bases, with 13 bases left between them. The germline V gene encodes CDR1 SEHNR and CDR2 FQNEAQ (reference sequence). The CDR3 coding sequence is TGTGCCAGCAGCTTAACGGGGGGCGCTTACTATGGCTACACCTTC. Translation gives CASSLTGGAYYGYTF.

The chain carries TRBV7-9 and TRBJ2-7; D perhaps matches TRBD2 (6 bases). Germline-derived CDR1 and CDR2 are SEHNR and FQNEAQ (reference sequence). There are 13 residues in the CDR3. V was pared by 4 bases and J by 6 bases, with 13 bases between. CDR3 coding DNA: TGTGCCAGCAGCTCTGGGACTCCCCCCGAGCAGTACTTC. It is translated as CASSSGTPPEQYF.

On this clone itself: The junction departs from germline at one end; a sequencing error may be responsible. V gene TRBV6-6 combines with J gene TRBJ1-1, with D unclear. CDR1 is MNHNY, CDR2 SVGAGI, per germline (reference sequence). This CDR3 is 13 amino acids long. CDR3 DNA: TGTGCCAGCGGTTATCATCGGGACACTGAAGCTTTCTTT. Protein sequence: CASGYHRDTEAFF.